The clone carrying this T cell receptor beta chain came up once. This record belongs to a study of blood T cell repertoires in COVID-19. As for the study in general: Italy, Spain and the United States were the sources of the convalescent and acute COVID-19 samples. Nucleic acid was either cDNA or gDNA, and it came from T cells, B-cell-depleted T cells, or PBMCs.

Per the original data handling: Estimation of nucleated cell counts was performed using reference gene primer amplification. Repertoires were generated with immunoSEQ multiplex PCR, while TCRdb's copy carries only in-frame clones and drops some. V, J and clone size were drawn from that table, and D and trimming were deduced from the DNA. The sample contains tens of thousands of clones, over 80% of which appear only once. Trimming cost V 7 bases and J 0 bases, with 16 bases left between them. Germline CDR1 reads LNHDA; CDR2 reads SQIVND (reference sequence). The CDR3 has 16 amino acids. This clonotype originated in a man aged 50-59 years with active COVID-19. The chain employs TRBV19 and TRBJ2-1; D may be TRBD1 (5 bases). Specimen: peripheral blood. CDR3: CASMGLGASSYNEQFF. As DNA, the CDR3 is TGTGCCAGTATGGGTCTAGGGGCCAGCTCCTACAATGAGCAGTTCTTC.